Following are 19 T cell receptor beta chains from one sample sequenced in a study of CD8 T cells in ankylosing spondylitis. TCRdb re-called the 5' RACE reads with MiXCR, one entry per CDR3 protein. The repertoire holds about 150,000 distinct CDR3 sequences, with under 45% as singletons. Sequencing was carried out using synovial fluid, either unsorted or a sorted T cell fraction (not recorded which). These receptors were taken from a male donor with ankylosing spondylitis.

V usage is TRBV6-1 and J usage is TRBJ2-1, with TRBD2 identical over 7 bases. The germline gives CDR1 MNHNS, CDR2 SASEGT. V lost 6 bases to trimming and J lost 5 bases; unmatched junction nucleotides: 10. This CDR3 contains 15 residues. The CDR3 sequence: CASRDWGGLNNEQFF. CDR3 DNA: TGTGCCAGCAGGGATTGGGGGGGTCTAAACAATGAGCAGTTCTTC.

The rearrangement uses TRBV6-5 and TRBJ1-2; D is unclear. Germline V gives CDR1 MNHEY, CDR2 SVGAGI. Trimming removed 3 bases from V and 0 bases from J, with 14 bases in between. The CDR3 covers 16 residues. The CDR3 DNA reads TGTGCCAGCAGTTATGAGGAGGGAACCTCTAACTATGGCTACACCTTC. This encodes CASSYEEGTSNYGYTF.

This clonotype was detected only a few times. The chain carries TRBV15 and TRBJ2-7, with no clear D. This CDR3 has 16 residues. Germline V gene lookup returns CDR1 LNHNV and CDR2 YYDKDF (reference sequence). The V and J ends lost 0 bases and 2 bases respectively, with 14 bases between them. CDR3 bases: TGTGCCACCAGCAGAGATAGGTCCACCGTCCCCTACGAGCAGTACTTC. Its translation is CATSRDRSTVPYEQYF.

The CDR3 spells CASSQDPPSTPGGDADTQYF. CDR3 bases: TGTGCCAGCAGCCAAGATCCCCCCTCGACGCCAGGGGGTGACGCAGATACGCAGTATTTT. The chain has TRBV3-1 and TRBJ2-3; 7 nucleotides align to TRBD1. This CDR3 region has 20 residues. V was clipped by 0 bases and J by 4 bases; unmatched bases: 19. The germline CDR1 and CDR2 sequences are LGHDT and YNNKEL (reference sequence).

This sequence joins TRBV7-2 and TRBJ2-2; TRBD2 aligns across 8 bases. CDR1 is SGHTA, CDR2 FQGNSA, per germline. V was clipped by 6 bases and J by 5 bases; unmatched bases: 8. This CDR3 has 15 amino acids. The CDR3: CASSATSGITGELFF. The CDR3 DNA reads as TGTGCCAGCAGTGCCACTAGCGGAATTACCGGGGAGCTGTTTTTT. The full variable domain, rest sourced from reference TRBV7-2 and TRBJ2-2, is GAGVSQSPSNKVTEKGKDVELRCDPISGHTALYWYRQSLGQGLEFLIYFQGNSAPDKSGLPSDRFSAERTGGSVSTLTIQRTQQEDSAVYLCASSATSGITGELFFGEGSRLTVL.

This clonotype was detected only a few times. The chain combines TRBV29-1 with TRBJ2-5, with 7 nucleotides matching TRBD2. The CDR3 is 15 residues long. Germline CDR1 and CDR2: SQVTM and ANQGSEA. Trimming cost V 3 bases and J 2 bases; bases outside gene matches: 9. Here the CDR3 DNA reads TGCAGCGTTGATTTTGTGTCTAGCGGACAAGAGACCCAGTACTTC. This translates into CSVDFVSSGQETQYF.

This clonotype was detected only a few times. This chain joins TRBV6-5 and TRBJ2-7, with D maybe TRBD1 (5 bases). The CDR3 contains 13 residues. The ends were cut back, 4 bases at V and 3 bases at J, with 10 bases in the middle. The germline gives CDR1 MNHEY, CDR2 SVGAGI. The CDR3 coding sequence is TGTGCCAGCAGTTGGCAGGGCGGCTACGAGCAGTACTTC. As protein: CASSWQGGYEQYF.

This clonotype occurred many times. This chain connects TRBV5-1 to TRBJ2-1; TRBD1 matches at 7 bases. The J segment lost 7 bases and the V segment lost 0 bases, leaving 4 bases of the junction unmatched. The germline CDR1 and CDR2 sequences are SGHRS and YFSETQ. The CDR3 loop spans 14 amino acids. For the CDR3, the DNA is TGCGCCAGCAGCTTGGAGGGGGCAGGGAATGAGCAGTTCTTC. It yields the protein CASSLEGAGNEQFF. Supplemented by reference TRBV5-1 and TRBJ2-1, the full variable domain reads KAGVTQTPRYLIKTRGQQVTLSCSPISGHRSVSWYQQTPGQGLQFLFEYFSETQRNKGNFPGRFSGRQFSNSRSEMNVSTLELGDSALYLCASSLEGAGNEQFFGPGTRLTVL.

This rearrangement joins TRBV9 to TRBJ1-1; 7 positions match TRBD1. Germline CDR1 and CDR2: SGDLS and YYNGEE. Trimming took 4 bases from V and 0 from J; bases not matched to a gene: 12. The CDR3 has 17 amino acids. The CDR3, as DNA: TGTGCCAGCAGCTTAGGGGGCGACGGATACATGAACACTGAAGCTTTCTTT. Translating gives CASSLGGDGYMNTEAFF.

This clonotype is labeled medium-sized (0.01 to 0.1%). The DNA for the CDR3 is TGTGCCAGCAGTTTATTACTAGCGGGAGGACACACAGATACGCAGTATTTT. Its translation is CASSLLLAGGHTDTQYF. The chain uses TRBV27 and TRBJ2-3; 12 nucleotides agree with TRBD2. Germline V lookup: CDR1 MNHEY, CDR2 SMNVEV (reference sequence). The J segment lost 2 bases and the V segment lost 1 base, leaving 4 bases of the junction unmatched. CDR3 length equals 17 residues.

The V gene is TRBV10-3, the J gene TRBJ2-1; tentatively, D is TRBD2 (6 bases). The CDR3 is 15 amino acids. Germline CDR1 is ENHRY and CDR2 is SYGVKD. V was pared by 3 bases and J by 7 bases, with 16 bases between. CDR3 in DNA: TGTGCCATCAGTGAATCCGGGACTCCCTGGAATGAGCAGTTCTTC. Translation: CAISESGTPWNEQFF.

The chain recombines TRBV4-3 with TRBJ2-1; D is ambiguous. The germline V gene encodes CDR1 LGHNA and CDR2 YSLEER. Trimming took off 0 bases at V and 8 bases at J, with 11 bases between the two ends. This CDR3 region has 14 residues. The chain's CDR3 is CASSQDSYSHEQFF. CDR3 sequence (DNA): TGCGCCAGCAGCCAAGATTCGTACAGCCATGAGCAGTTCTTC.

This clonotype was recorded a few times. The chain has TRBV12-3 or TRBV12-4 and TRBJ1-5; maybe TRBD1 (5 bases). Trimming removed 0 bases at V and 0 bases at J, with 12 bases between. This CDR3 has 17 amino acids. In DNA, the CDR3 is TGTGCCAGCAGTTTAGCGCGGGAACAGGATAGCAATCAGCCCCAGCATTTT. It translates to CASSLAREQDSNQPQHF.

The gene calls are TRBV19 and TRBJ1-1; no definite D call. Looked up from germline, CDR1 is LNHDA and CDR2 is SQIVND (reference sequence). This CDR3 has 15 amino acids. With 3 bases removed from V and 1 base from J, the gap between germline ends came to 12 bases. CDR3 region: CASSIVPSQNTEAFF. DNA for the CDR3: TGTGCCAGTAGTATCGTCCCAAGCCAGAACACTGAAGCTTTCTTT.

This rearrangement joins TRBV27 to TRBJ1-1; tentatively, D is TRBD1 (6 bases). This CDR3 contains 14 residues. Per germline, CDR1 MNHEY and CDR2 SMNVEV (reference sequence). The germline V and J ends were trimmed by 3 bases and 5 bases, with 13 bases remaining between them. The CDR3 spells CASSLPRGPTEAFF. The CDR3 nucleotides are TGTGCCAGCAGTTTGCCCAGGGGCCCTACTGAAGCTTTCTTT.

This clonotype came up a few times. V and J are TRBV12-3 or TRBV12-4 and TRBJ2-1; perhaps D is TRBD1 or TRBD2 (5 bases each). The V gene lost 10 bases and the J gene lost 9 bases, with 13 bases spanning the gap. The CDR3 has 11 amino acids. CDR3 amino acids: CAILVGVEQFF. In nucleotides, the CDR3 is TGTGCCATCCTTGTGGGGGTTGAGCAGTTCTTC.

The V call is TRBV11-2, the J call TRBJ2-1; D remains unclear. This CDR3 comprises 16 residues. Per germline, CDR1 SGHAT and CDR2 FQNNGV. Trimming cost V 5 bases and J 0 bases, with 14 bases left between them. This chain's CDR3 is CASSRGLHSSYNEQFF. The DNA for the CDR3 is TGTGCCAGCAGCCGTGGGCTCCATAGCTCCTACAATGAGCAGTTCTTC.

This chain uses TRBV6-1 with TRBJ1-6; D is perhaps TRBD1 (6 bases). V gave up 2 bases and J gave up 9 bases, with 14 bases separating them. This CDR3 is built from 15 residues. Germline values: CDR1 MNHNS, CDR2 SASEGT. The CDR3 here is CASSETEQGPSPLHF. As DNA, the CDR3 is TGTGCCAGCAGTGAAACGGAGCAGGGGCCTTCACCCCTCCACTTT.

This clonotype appeared a few times. The rearrangement uses TRBV9 and TRBJ2-3, with 7 bases matching TRBD2. The CDR3 loop spans 18 amino acids. From germline, CDR1 is SGDLS and CDR2 YYNGEE. With V trimmed by 0 bases and J by 2 bases, 12 bases remained unmatched. CDR3 loop: CASSVAGRGPTPTDTQYF. In nucleotides, the CDR3 is TGTGCCAGCAGCGTAGCGGGGAGGGGTCCAACCCCCACAGATACGCAGTATTTT. Full variable domain (missing parts from reference TRBV9 and TRBJ2-3): DSGVTQTPKHLITATGQRVTLRCSPRSGDLSVYWYQQSLDQGLQFLIQYYNGEERAKGNILERFSAQQFPDLHSELNLSSLELGDSALYFCASSVAGRGPTPTDTQYFGPGTRLTVL.